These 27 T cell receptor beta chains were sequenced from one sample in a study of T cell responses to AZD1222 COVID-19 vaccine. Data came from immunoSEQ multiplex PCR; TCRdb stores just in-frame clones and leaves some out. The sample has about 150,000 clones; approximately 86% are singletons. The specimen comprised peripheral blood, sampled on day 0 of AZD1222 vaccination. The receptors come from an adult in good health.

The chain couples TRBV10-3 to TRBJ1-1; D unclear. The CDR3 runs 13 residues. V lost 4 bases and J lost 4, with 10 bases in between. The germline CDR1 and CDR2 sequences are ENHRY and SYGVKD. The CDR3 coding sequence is TGTGCCATCAGTGCGGTATTGGGCACTGAAGCTTTCTTT. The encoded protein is CAISAVLGTEAFF.

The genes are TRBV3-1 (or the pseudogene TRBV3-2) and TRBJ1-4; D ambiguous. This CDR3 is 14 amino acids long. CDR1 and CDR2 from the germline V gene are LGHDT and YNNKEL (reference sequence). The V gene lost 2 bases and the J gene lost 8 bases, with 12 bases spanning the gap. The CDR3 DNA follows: TGTGCCAGCAGCCAAAGGGCCCGAGGGGAAAAACTGTTTTTT. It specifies CASSQRARGEKLFF.

CDR3 bases: TGCGCCAGCAGCGCCCAGGGTCGGGAGACCCAGTACTTC. It translates to CASSAQGRETQYF. V is TRBV5-1 and J is TRBJ2-5, with a possible D match to TRBD1 (5 bases). The CDR3 has 13 amino acids. Trimming shortened V by 4 bases and J by 5 bases, and 12 bases separated the two germline ends. Germline assignment: CDR1 SGHRS and CDR2 YFSETQ.

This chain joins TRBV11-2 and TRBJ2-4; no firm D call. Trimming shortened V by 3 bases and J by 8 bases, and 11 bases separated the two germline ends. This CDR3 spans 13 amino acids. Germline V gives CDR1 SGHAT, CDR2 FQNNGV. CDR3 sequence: CASSFQPLDIQYF. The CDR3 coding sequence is TGTGCCAGCAGCTTCCAACCACTGGACATTCAGTACTTC.

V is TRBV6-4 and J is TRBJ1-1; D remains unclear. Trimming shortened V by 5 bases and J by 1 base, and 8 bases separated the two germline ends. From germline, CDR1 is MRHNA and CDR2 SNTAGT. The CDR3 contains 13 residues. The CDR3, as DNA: TGTGCCAGCAGTCTTGACGGGAACACTGAAGCTTTCTTT. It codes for CASSLDGNTEAFF.

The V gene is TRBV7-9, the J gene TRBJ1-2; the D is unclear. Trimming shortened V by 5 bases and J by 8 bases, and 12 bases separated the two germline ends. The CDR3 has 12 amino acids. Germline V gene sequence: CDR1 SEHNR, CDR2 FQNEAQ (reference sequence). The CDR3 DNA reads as TGTGCCAGCAGCGAACTATTGGGGGGCTACACCTTC. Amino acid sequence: CASSELLGGYTF. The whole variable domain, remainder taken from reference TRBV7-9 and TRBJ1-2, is DTGVSQNPRHKITKRGQNVTFRCDPISEHNRLYWYRQTLGQGPEFLTYFQNEAQLEKSRLLSDRFSAERPKGSFSTLEIQRTEQGDSAMYLCASSELLGGYTFGSGTRLTVV.

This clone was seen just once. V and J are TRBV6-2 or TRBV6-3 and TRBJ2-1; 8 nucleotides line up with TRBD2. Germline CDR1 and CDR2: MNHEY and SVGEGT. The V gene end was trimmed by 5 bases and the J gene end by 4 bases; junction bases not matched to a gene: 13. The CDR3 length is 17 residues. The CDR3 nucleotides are TGTGCCAGCAGTACCCCAAGAAGCGGGAGCCCTTACAATGAGCAGTTCTTC. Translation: CASSTPRSGSPYNEQFF.

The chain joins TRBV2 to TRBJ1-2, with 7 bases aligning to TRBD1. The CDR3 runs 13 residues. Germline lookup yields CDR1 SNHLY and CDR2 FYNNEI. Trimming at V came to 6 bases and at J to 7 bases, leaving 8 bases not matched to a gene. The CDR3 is CASRDGQASGYTF. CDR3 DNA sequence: TGTGCCAGCAGGGATGGACAGGCTTCTGGCTACACCTTC. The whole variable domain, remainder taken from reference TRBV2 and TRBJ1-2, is EPEVTQTPSHQVTQMGQEVILRCVPISNHLYFYWYRQILGQKVEFLVSFYNNEISEKSEIFDDQFSVERPDGSNFTLKIRSTKLEDSAMYFCASRDGQASGYTFGSGTRLTVV.

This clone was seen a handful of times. The CDR3 DNA is TGTGCCAGCAGGCCATGGCGGAGCGGGGGAGGAGGGACCGGGGAGCTGTTTTTT. It yields the protein CASRPWRSGGGGTGELFF. V usage is TRBV11-2 and J usage is TRBJ2-2, with 8 bases lining up with TRBD2. Per the germline V gene, CDR1 is SGHAT and CDR2 is FQNNGV. CDR3 length: 18 amino acids. After removal of 6 bases from V and 5 bases from J, the junction contained 17 bases not matched to a gene. Looking up the rest from reference TRBV11-2 and TRBJ2-2 gives the full variable domain: EAGVAQSPRYKIIEKRQSVAFWCNPISGHATLYWYQQILGQGPKLLIQFQNNGVVDDSQLPKDRFSAERLKGVDSTLKIQPAKLEDSAVYLCASRPWRSGGGGTGELFFGEGSRLTVL.

CDR3 sequence (DNA): TGTGCCAGCAGCTTAAAGTCACTAGCGGCCGGGGAGCTGTTTTTT. Residues: CASSLKSLAAGELFF. This sequence joins TRBV7-8 and TRBJ2-2; 8 nucleotides match TRBD2. With V trimmed by 2 bases and J by 6 bases, 5 bases remained unmatched. This CDR3 comprises 15 residues. The germline V gene encodes CDR1 SGHVS and CDR2 FQNEAQ.

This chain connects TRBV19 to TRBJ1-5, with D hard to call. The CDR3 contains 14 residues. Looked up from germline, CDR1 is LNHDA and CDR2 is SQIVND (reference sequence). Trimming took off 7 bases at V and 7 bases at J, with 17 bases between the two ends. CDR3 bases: TGTGCCAGTACCCAAGGCACAGTCGGGCAGCCCCAGCATTTT. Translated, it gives CASTQGTVGQPQHF.

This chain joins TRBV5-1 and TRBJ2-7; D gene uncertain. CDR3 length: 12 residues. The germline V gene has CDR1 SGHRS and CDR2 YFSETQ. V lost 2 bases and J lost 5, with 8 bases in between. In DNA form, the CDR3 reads TGCGCCAGCAGCTTCAAGCCCAACGAGCAGTACTTC. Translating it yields CASSFKPNEQYF. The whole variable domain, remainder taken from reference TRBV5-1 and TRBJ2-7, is KAGVTQTPRYLIKTRGQQVTLSCSPISGHRSVSWYQQTPGQGLQFLFEYFSETQRNKGNFPGRFSGRQFSNSRSEMNVSTLELGDSALYLCASSFKPNEQYFGPGTRLTVT.

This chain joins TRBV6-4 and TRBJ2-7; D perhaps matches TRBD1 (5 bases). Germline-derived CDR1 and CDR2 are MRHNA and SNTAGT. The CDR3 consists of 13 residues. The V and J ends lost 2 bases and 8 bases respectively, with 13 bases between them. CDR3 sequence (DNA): TGTGCCAGCAGTGACGTGGTAGGGGCGAAGCAGTACTTC. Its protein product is CASSDVVGAKQYF.

The CDR3 loop reads CASSFPGDRGQYF. CDR3 nucleotide sequence: TGTGCCAGCAGCTTTCCAGGGGACCGGGGGCAGTACTTC. The V gene is TRBV7-9, the J gene TRBJ2-7; D might be TRBD1 (6 bases). The CDR3 covers 13 residues. Germline CDR1 reads SEHNR; CDR2 reads FQNEAQ (reference sequence). V shed 3 bases and J shed 9 bases, with 15 bases lying between them.

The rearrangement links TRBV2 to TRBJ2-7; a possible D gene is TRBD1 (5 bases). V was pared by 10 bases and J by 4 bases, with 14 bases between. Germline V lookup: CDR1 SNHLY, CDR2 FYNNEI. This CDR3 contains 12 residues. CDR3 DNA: TGTGCCATCGAAGGACACTTATACGAGCAGTACTTC. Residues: CAIEGHLYEQYF. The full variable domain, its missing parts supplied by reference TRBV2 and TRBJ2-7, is EPEVTQTPSHQVTQMGQEVILRCVPISNHLYFYWYRQILGQKVEFLVSFYNNEISEKSEIFDDQFSVERPDGSNFTLKIRSTKLEDSAMYFCAIEGHLYEQYFGPGTRLTVT.

The CDR3 reads CASSPRTLLNNEQFF. CDR3 nucleotide sequence: TGTGCCAGCAGTCCTCGGACTCTTCTTAACAATGAGCAGTTCTTC. The chain recombines TRBV6-5 with TRBJ2-1; D possibly corresponds to TRBD2 (5 bases). Trimming left V 5 bases short and J 5 bases short, with 16 bases between. Germline V gene data show CDR1 as MNHEY and CDR2 as SVGAGI. The CDR3 is made up of 15 amino acids.

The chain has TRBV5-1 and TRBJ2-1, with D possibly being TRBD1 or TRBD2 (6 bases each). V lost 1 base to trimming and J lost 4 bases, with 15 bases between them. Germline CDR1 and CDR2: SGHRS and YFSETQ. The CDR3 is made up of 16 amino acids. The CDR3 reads CASSLKQGGGYNEQFF. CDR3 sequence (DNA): TGCGCCAGCAGCTTGAAACAGGGTGGGGGGTACAATGAGCAGTTCTTC.

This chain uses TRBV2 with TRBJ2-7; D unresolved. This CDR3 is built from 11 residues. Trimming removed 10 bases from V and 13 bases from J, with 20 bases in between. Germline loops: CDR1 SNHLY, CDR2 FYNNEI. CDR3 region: CATSVAGVLYF. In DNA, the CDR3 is TGTGCCACCTCTGTTGCTGGCGTCCTATACTTC.

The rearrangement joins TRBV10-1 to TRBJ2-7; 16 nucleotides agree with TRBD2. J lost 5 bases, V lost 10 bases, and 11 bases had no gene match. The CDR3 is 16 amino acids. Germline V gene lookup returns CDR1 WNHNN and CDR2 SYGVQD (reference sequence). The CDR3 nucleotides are TGCGCCACCCCAGGGACTAGCGGGAGGGCCGACAACGAGCAGTACTTC. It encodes CATPGTSGRADNEQYF.

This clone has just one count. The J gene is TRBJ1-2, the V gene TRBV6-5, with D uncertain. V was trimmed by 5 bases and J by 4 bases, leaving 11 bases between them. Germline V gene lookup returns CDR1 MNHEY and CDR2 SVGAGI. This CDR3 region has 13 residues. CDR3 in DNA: TGTGCCAGCAGTCGCGGAGGTTCCTATGGCTACACCTTC. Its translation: CASSRGGSYGYTF.

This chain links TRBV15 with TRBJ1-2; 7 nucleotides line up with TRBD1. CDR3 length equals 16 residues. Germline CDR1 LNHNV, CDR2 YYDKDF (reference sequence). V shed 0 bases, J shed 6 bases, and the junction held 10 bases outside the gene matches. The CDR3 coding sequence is TGTGCCACCAGCAGAGATCTTGACAGGGTGAGCCATGGCTACACCTTC. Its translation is CATSRDLDRVSHGYTF.

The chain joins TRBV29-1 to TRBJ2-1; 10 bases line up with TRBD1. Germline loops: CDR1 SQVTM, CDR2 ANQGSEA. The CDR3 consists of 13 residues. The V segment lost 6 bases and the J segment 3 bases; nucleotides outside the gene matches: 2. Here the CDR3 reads CSVGTGDYNEQFF. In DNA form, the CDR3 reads TGCAGCGTCGGGACAGGGGACTACAATGAGCAGTTCTTC.

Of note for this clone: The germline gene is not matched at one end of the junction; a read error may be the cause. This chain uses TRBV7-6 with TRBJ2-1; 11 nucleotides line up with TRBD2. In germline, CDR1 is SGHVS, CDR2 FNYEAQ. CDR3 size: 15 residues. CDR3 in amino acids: CASSIAGGPWNEQFF. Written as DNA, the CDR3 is TGTGCCAGCAGCATAGCGGGAGGGCCTTGGAATGAGCAGTTCTTC.

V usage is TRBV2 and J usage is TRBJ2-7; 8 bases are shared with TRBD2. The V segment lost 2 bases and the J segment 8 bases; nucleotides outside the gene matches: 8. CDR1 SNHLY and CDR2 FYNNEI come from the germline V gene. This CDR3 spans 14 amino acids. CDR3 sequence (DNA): TGTGCCAGCAGTGAATATCGTCTAGCGGGTAAGCAGTACTTC. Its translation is CASSEYRLAGKQYF.

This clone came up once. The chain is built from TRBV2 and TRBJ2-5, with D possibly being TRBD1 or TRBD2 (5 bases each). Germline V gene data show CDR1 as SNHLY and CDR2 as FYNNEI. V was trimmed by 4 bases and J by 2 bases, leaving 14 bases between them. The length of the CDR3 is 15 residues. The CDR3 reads CASSGQRGLQETQYF. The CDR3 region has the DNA TGTGCCAGCAGTGGACAGAGGGGCTTGCAAGAGACCCAGTACTTC.

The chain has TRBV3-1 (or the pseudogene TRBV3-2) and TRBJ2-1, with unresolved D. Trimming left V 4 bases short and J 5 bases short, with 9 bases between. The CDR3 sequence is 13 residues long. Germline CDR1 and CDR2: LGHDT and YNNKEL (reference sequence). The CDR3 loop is CASSRGGHNEQFF. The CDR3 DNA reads TGTGCCAGCAGCCGCGGCGGACACAATGAGCAGTTCTTC.

The CDR3 coding sequence is TGTGCCAGCAGACCTGGGGCAGGGGACTACGAGCAGTACTTC. It translates to CASRPGAGDYEQYF. The chain recombines TRBV27 with TRBJ2-7; maybe TRBD1 (6 bases). The V end was cut by 6 bases, the J end by 3 bases, with 15 bases between. Germline V lookup: CDR1 MNHEY, CDR2 SMNVEV (reference sequence). The CDR3 sequence is 14 residues long.